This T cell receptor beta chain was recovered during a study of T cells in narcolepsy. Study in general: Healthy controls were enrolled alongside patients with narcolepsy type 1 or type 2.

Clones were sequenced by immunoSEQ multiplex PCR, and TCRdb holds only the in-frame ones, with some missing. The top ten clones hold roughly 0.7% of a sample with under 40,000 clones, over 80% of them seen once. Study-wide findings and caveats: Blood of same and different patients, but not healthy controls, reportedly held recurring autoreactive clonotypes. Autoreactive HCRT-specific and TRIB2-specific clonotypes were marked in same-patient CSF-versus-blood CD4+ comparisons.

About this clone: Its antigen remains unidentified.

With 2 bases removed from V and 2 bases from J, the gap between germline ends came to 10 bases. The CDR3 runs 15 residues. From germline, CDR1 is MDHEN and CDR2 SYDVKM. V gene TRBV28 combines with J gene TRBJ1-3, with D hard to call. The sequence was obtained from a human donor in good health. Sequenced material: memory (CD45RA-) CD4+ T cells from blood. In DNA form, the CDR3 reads TGTGCCAGCAGTTTACCATCGGCCACTGGAAACACCATATATTTT. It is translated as CASSLPSATGNTIYF.